This is a list of T cell receptor beta chains from one sample in a study of beta chain features in type 1 diabetes. Method: immunoSEQ multiplex PCR; TCRdb's copy keeps in-frame clones and lacks some. Among roughly 500,000 clones listed, 30% were seen once. The sequencing sample was made of naive CD4+ T cells from blood. The receptors derive from a young man in good health. Each CDR3 is given with its conserved first and last residue. A D gene is named only where the DNA matches it firmly. Size is omitted from some rows. Given values are once, few, many or a class for expanded clones.

abundance,j_gene,v_gene,d_gene,CDR3aa,CDR3nt
few,TRBJ2-7,TRBV7-9,TRBD2,CASSVAGVTYEQYF,TGTGCCAGCAGCGTAGCGGGAGTGACGTACGAGCAGTACTTC
few,TRBJ2-6,TRBV30,.,CAGDISGANVLTF,TGTGCTGGAGACATTTCTGGGGCCAACGTCCTGACTTTC
.,TRBJ1-2,TRBV7-2,TRBD1,CASSSGQYYGYTF,TGTGCCAGCAGCTCGGGACAGTACTATGGCTACACCTTC
.,TRBJ2-7,TRBV7-8,TRBD1,CASSLIDRGLEQYF,TGTGCCAGCAGCTTAATTGACAGGGGGCTCGAGCAGTACTTC
.,TRBJ2-7,TRBV28,TRBD2,CASNRLASSYEQYF,TGTGCCAGCAATCGACTAGCCAGCTCCTACGAGCAGTACTTC
.,TRBJ2-5,TRBV7-2,TRBD2,CASSSTSGRDQETQYF,TGTGCCAGCAGTTCTACTAGCGGGAGGGATCAGGAGACCCAGTACTTC
once,TRBJ2-7,TRBV6-5,TRBD1,CASSPTGAYEQYF,TGTGCCAGCAGTCCGACAGGGGCCTACGAGCAGTACTTC
few,TRBJ2-2,TRBV30,.,CAWDRIANTGELFF,TGTGCCTGGGACAGGATCGCGAACACCGGGGAGCTGTTTTTT
few,TRBJ2-3,TRBV30,TRBD2,CAWSVKGLAGAADTQYF,TGTGCCTGGAGTGTGAAAGGACTAGCGGGAGCGGCCGATACGCAGTATTTT
few,TRBJ2-1,TRBV28,.,CASSASEINTYNEQFF,TGTGCCAGCAGTGCTTCGGAGATAAATACCTACAATGAGCAGTTCTTC
.,TRBJ2-7,TRBV18,.,CASSPLYRLNEQYF,TGTGCCAGCTCACCCTTGTACAGGCTCAACGAGCAGTACTTC
.,TRBJ2-7,TRBV29-1,.,CSVEDGRSQDTVEQYF,TGCAGCGTTGAAGATGGCCGATCTCAGGATACCGTCGAGCAGTACTTC
few,TRBJ2-7,TRBV7-9,.,CASSPLAGQSYEQYF,TGTGCCAGCAGCCCCCTCGCCGGACAGTCCTACGAGCAGTACTTC
.,TRBJ1-5,TRBV2,.,CASSGGSRDQPQHF,TGTGCCAGCAGTGGGGGGAGTCGAGATCAGCCCCAGCATTTT
.,TRBJ1-2,TRBV25-1,.,CASSVSGGGYTF,TGTGCCAGCAGTGTATCGGGTGGTGGCTACACCTTC
.,TRBJ2-7,TRBV25-1,.,CASSELEGTSEQYF,TGTGCCAGCAGTGAATTGGAGGGGACTTCCGAGCAGTACTTC
.,TRBJ2-7,TRBV6-5,TRBD2,CASRRGLAAYEQYF,TGTGCCAGCAGACGTGGACTAGCGGCCTACGAGCAGTACTTC
.,TRBJ1-3,TRBV30,TRBD1,CAWDRGSGNTIYF,TGTGCCTGGGACAGGGGATCAGGAAACACCATATATTTT